The 9 T cell receptor beta chains below were found in one sample sequenced in a study of T cell repertoires in cytomegalovirus infection. No cognate antigen is known for these TCRs. TCRdb called the reads again in MiXCR, with one record for every CDR3 protein. Among approximately 110,000 distinct CDR3 sequences listed, 32% were seen once. The sample here was CD8+ T cells from cultured PBMCs, taken from culture after CMV antigen stimulation. The receptors originated from a human donor in good health (CMV status not recorded). Some clones in this sample may be carry-over from other donors' samples.

The gene calls are TRBV5-1 and TRBJ1-2, with 8 bases fitting TRBD1. The CDR3 length is 13 residues. Losses at the gene ends were 3 bases for V and 6 bases for J; bases not matched to a gene: 4. Per germline, CDR1 SGHRS and CDR2 YFSETQ. CDR3 residues: CASSSGQEDGYTF. In DNA form, the CDR3 reads TGCGCCAGCAGCTCGGGACAGGAGGATGGCTACACCTTC.

The CDR3 protein is CSARGGASGVGETQYF. CDR3 coding DNA: TGCAGTGCTAGAGGGGGGGCTAGCGGGGTGGGTGAGACCCAGTACTTC. V is TRBV20-1 and J is TRBJ2-5; 9 bases fit TRBD2. V shed 1 base, J shed 5 bases, and the junction held 11 bases outside the gene matches. This CDR3 has 16 residues. Germline CDR1 DFQATT, CDR2 SNEGSKA (reference sequence).

V usage is TRBV12-3 or TRBV12-4 and J usage is TRBJ2-3; D gene uncertain. The V gene lost 1 base and the J gene lost 6 bases, with 14 bases spanning the gap. The CDR3 has 15 residues. The CDR3 here is CASSLGRNHLDTQYF. The CDR3 DNA reads TGTGCCAGCAGTTTAGGGCGGAACCATCTGGATACGCAGTATTTT.

This clonotype was detected many times. The chain links TRBV6-2 or TRBV6-3 to TRBJ2-1; D unresolved. The V gene lost 5 bases and the J gene lost 7 bases, with 12 bases spanning the gap. The CDR3 is 13 amino acids. CDR1 is MNHEY and CDR2 is SVGEGT in the germline V gene. The CDR3 DNA sequence: TGTGCCAGCAGTCAATTCGTCAGGAATGAGCAGTTCTTC. Translation gives CASSQFVRNEQFF.

This clonotype showed up just a few times. The V and J genes are TRBV7-4 and TRBJ1-2; tentatively, D is TRBD1 (6 bases). Trimming removed 5 bases at V and 3 bases at J, with 28 bases between. CDR1 SGHVT and CDR2 SQSDAQ come from the germline V gene. The CDR3 is 19 residues long. CDR3 sequence reads: CASSVISLTAGGLYYGYTF. The CDR3, as DNA: TGTGCCAGCAGCGTCATTTCCCTCACCGCGGGGGGGCTGTACTATGGCTACACCTTC. Combining the CDR3 with reference TRBV7-4 and TRBJ1-2 gives the whole variable domain GAGVSQSPRYKVAKRGRDVALRCDSISGHVTLYWYRQTLGQGSEVLTYSQSDAQRDKSGRPSGRFSAERPERSVSTLKIQRTEQGDSAVYLCASSVISLTAGGLYYGYTFGSGTRLTVV.

The rearrangement joins TRBV27 to TRBJ2-3; a weak D match, TRBD2 (6 bases). The CDR3 covers 15 residues. Germline loops: CDR1 MNHEY, CDR2 SMNVEV (reference sequence). V lost 2 bases and J lost 0, with 9 bases in between. The CDR3 is CASSLIAGSTDTQYF. The CDR3 DNA reads TGTGCCAGCAGTTTAATCGCGGGGAGCACAGATACGCAGTATTTT.

This chain links TRBV7-9 with TRBJ1-6; 7 bases align to TRBD1. V dropped 8 bases and J dropped 6; count of bases not matched to a gene: 7. The germline V gene has CDR1 SEHNR and CDR2 FQNEAQ (reference sequence). This CDR3 has 14 residues. CDR3 region: CASQRTGSNSPLHF. The CDR3 nucleotides read TGTGCCAGCCAAAGGACAGGCTCTAATTCACCCCTCCACTTT.

This clonotype has at least ten counts. J is TRBJ1-1 and V is TRBV19; a weak D match, TRBD1 (5 bases). V was clipped by 3 bases and J by 4 bases, with 12 bases between them. Per germline, CDR1 LNHDA and CDR2 SQIVND (reference sequence). The CDR3 has 14 residues. CDR3 residues: CASSISQGGTEAFF. Here the CDR3 DNA reads TGTGCCAGTAGTATCTCCCAGGGTGGCACTGAAGCTTTCTTT.

This clonotype was counted between two and nine times. This chain links TRBV7-2 with TRBJ1-1; D is possibly TRBD1 (5 bases). The V gene's germline CDR1 is SGHTA and CDR2 FQGNSA. V lost 0 bases and J lost 10, with 12 bases in between. The CDR3 spans 13 residues. CDR3 in amino acids: CASSLADWGGAFF. The CDR3 region has the DNA TGTGCCAGCAGCTTAGCCGATTGGGGGGGAGCTTTCTTT.